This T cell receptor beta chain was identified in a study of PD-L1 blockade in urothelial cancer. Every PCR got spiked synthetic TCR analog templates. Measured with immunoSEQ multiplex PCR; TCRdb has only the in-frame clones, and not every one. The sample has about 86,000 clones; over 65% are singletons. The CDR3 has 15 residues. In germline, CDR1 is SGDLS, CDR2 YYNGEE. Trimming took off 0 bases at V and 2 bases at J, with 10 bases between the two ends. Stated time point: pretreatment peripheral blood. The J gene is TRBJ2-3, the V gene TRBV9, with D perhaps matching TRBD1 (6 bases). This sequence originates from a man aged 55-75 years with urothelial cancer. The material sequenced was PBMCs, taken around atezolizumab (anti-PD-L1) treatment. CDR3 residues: CASSVAAGVTDTQYF. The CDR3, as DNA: TGTGCCAGCAGCGTAGCTGCAGGGGTCACAGATACGCAGTATTTT.